These 24 T cell receptor beta chains came from one sample sequenced in a study of Ad26.COV2.S vaccination and SARS-CoV-2 variants. Treatment reported: some 19 received Ad26.COV2.S at low or high dose, single or two shots; about five received placebo; per-sample allocation not given. Vaccine and placebo recipients were sampled on day 63 after the first injection. This table comes from immunoSEQ multiplex PCR, and its TCRdb copy is limited to in-frame clones, with some not included. The table records 400,000 to 450,000 clones, about 92% of them present only once. The input for sequencing was peripheral blood, taken in a trial of Ad26.COV2.S vaccine versus placebo. The source is a person between 18 and 60 years old who received the Ad26.COV2.S COVID-19 vaccine or a placebo.

The chain employs TRBV10-3 and TRBJ2-3; D might be TRBD2 (6 bases). The length of the CDR3 is 16 residues. Trimming took 3 bases from V and 0 from J, leaving 13 bases between them. Germline CDR1 reads ENHRY; CDR2 reads SYGVKD. The CDR3 sequence is CAISESRGTSTDTQYF. The CDR3 nucleotides read TGTGCCATCAGTGAATCTCGCGGGACGAGCACAGATACGCAGTATTTT.

The gene calls are TRBV28 and TRBJ2-6, with 10 bases aligning to TRBD1. The V gene's germline CDR1 is MDHEN and CDR2 SYDVKM. The CDR3 is made up of 15 amino acids. Losses at the gene ends were 8 bases for V and 0 bases for J; bases not matched to a gene: 1. This chain's CDR3 is CASWDRGSGANVLTF. CDR3 DNA: TGTGCCAGCTGGGACAGGGGCTCTGGGGCCAACGTCCTGACTTTC.

The J gene is TRBJ2-7, the V gene TRBV4-2; D is possibly TRBD1 (6 bases). Trimming removed 0 bases at V and 3 bases at J, with 12 bases between. Germline V lookup: CDR1 LGHNA, CDR2 YNFKEQ. The CDR3 sequence is 15 residues long. The CDR3 DNA follows: TGTGCCAGCAGCCAAGACGCCGGGGACATCTACGAGCAGTACTTC. This encodes CASSQDAGDIYEQYF.

The chain links TRBV2 to TRBJ2-2; TRBD2 matches at 9 bases. Per the germline V gene, CDR1 is SNHLY and CDR2 is FYNNEI. Trimming at V came to 5 bases and at J to 1 base, leaving 2 bases not matched to a gene. The CDR3 is made up of 15 amino acids. The DNA for the CDR3 is TGTGCCAGCAGTCGACTAGCGGTGAACACCGGGGAGCTGTTTTTT. Protein sequence: CASSRLAVNTGELFF.

The rearrangement uses TRBV5-1 and TRBJ2-1, with TRBD2 identical over 11 bases. With V trimmed by 0 bases and J by 9 bases, 5 bases remained unmatched. From germline, CDR1 is SGHRS and CDR2 YFSETQ. The CDR3 length is 15 residues. The CDR3 sequence is CASSLALAGASEQFF. In nucleotides, the CDR3 is TGCGCCAGCAGCTTGGCACTAGCGGGAGCCAGTGAGCAGTTCTTC. The whole variable domain, remainder taken from reference TRBV5-1 and TRBJ2-1, is KAGVTQTPRYLIKTRGQQVTLSCSPISGHRSVSWYQQTPGQGLQFLFEYFSETQRNKGNFPGRFSGRQFSNSRSEMNVSTLELGDSALYLCASSLALAGASEQFFGPGTRLTVL.

This sequence joins TRBV28 and TRBJ2-7; TRBD2 matches 11 bases. The germline gives CDR1 MDHEN, CDR2 SYDVKM. V lost 3 bases to trimming and J lost 0 bases; unmatched junction nucleotides: 4. This CDR3 region has 16 residues. CDR3 region: CASSLGTSGFSYEQYF. The CDR3 region has the DNA TGTGCCAGCAGTTTGGGGACTAGCGGATTCTCCTACGAGCAGTACTTC. Drawing the rest from reference TRBV28 and TRBJ2-7, the complete variable domain is DVKVTQSSRYLVKRTGEKVFLECVQDMDHENMFWYRQDPGLGLRLIYFSYDVKMKEKGDIPEGYSVSREKKERFSLILESASTNQTSMYLCASSLGTSGFSYEQYFGPGTRLTVT.

A note on this clone: Additional DNA sequences in this sample encode the identical CDR3. V and J are TRBV3-1 (or the pseudogene TRBV3-2) and TRBJ2-7, with D hard to call. Germline assignment: CDR1 LGHDT and CDR2 YNNKEL (reference sequence). The CDR3 spans 11 residues. Trimming removed 2 bases at V and 3 bases at J, with 2 bases between. CDR3 region: CASSQSYEQYF. The DNA for the CDR3 is TGTGCCAGCAGCCAAAGCTACGAGCAGTACTTC.

This clone was seen a handful of times. The chain employs TRBV2 and TRBJ1-2, with D possibly TRBD1 on 5 matching bases. The CDR3 covers 14 residues. Per the germline V gene, CDR1 is SNHLY and CDR2 is FYNNEI. Trimming cost V 6 bases and J 3 bases, with 14 bases left between them. The CDR3 reads CASSRDVGYYGYTF. The CDR3 nucleotides read TGTGCCAGCAGCAGGGATGTCGGGTACTATGGCTACACCTTC.

The rearrangement links TRBV2 to TRBJ2-7, with 9 bases identical to TRBD2. Trimming took 7 bases from V and 5 from J; bases not matched to a gene: 12. Germline assignment: CDR1 SNHLY and CDR2 FYNNEI. CDR3 length: 15 residues. CDR3 in amino acids: CASTLRAGGINEQYF. CDR3 sequence (DNA): TGTGCCAGCACCCTTCGGGCGGGAGGGATCAACGAGCAGTACTTC.

The chain combines TRBV7-3 with TRBJ2-1, with D possibly matching TRBD2 (5 bases). Germline CDR1 reads SGHTA; CDR2 reads FQGTGA. V was clipped by 3 bases and J by 2 bases, with 11 bases between them. This CDR3 spans 15 amino acids. The CDR3 sequence is CASSFAAGPYNEQFF. CDR3 in DNA: TGTGCCAGCAGCTTTGCGGCGGGTCCCTACAATGAGCAGTTCTTC.

The rearrangement uses TRBV29-1 and TRBJ2-7, with 7 bases that match TRBD1. Germline trimming cut 7 bases from V and 3 bases from J; bases unmatched to any gene: 3. The CDR3 has 11 residues. From germline, CDR1 is SQVTM and CDR2 ANQGSEA. The CDR3 DNA is TGCAGCGGGGGGACAGTCTACGAGCAGTACTTC. It translates to CSGGTVYEQYF.

The V and J genes are TRBV2 and TRBJ2-6; D is uncertain. CDR3 length equals 14 residues. The V gene's germline CDR1 is SNHLY and CDR2 FYNNEI. V lost 6 bases and J 6 bases, leaving 12 bases between the germline ends. The CDR3 DNA follows: TGTGCCAGCAGCCAGGTCTACCAGGCCAACGTCCTGACTTTC. It encodes CASSQVYQANVLTF.

V is TRBV3-1 (or the pseudogene TRBV3-2) and J is TRBJ1-2; D not certain. The germline gives CDR1 LGHDT, CDR2 YNNKEL (reference sequence). The CDR3 spans 14 residues. Trimming removed 6 bases at V and 8 bases at J, with 19 bases between. The CDR3 here is CASRAADAYGGYTF. The CDR3 bases are TGTGCCAGCAGGGCCGCAGACGCATATGGGGGCTACACCTTC.

The CDR3 protein is CASRDGGPGDIQYF. DNA for the CDR3: TGTGCCAGCAGAGACGGGGGCCCGGGGGACATTCAGTACTTC. The V gene is TRBV2, the J gene TRBJ2-4; D could derive from TRBD1 or TRBD2 (6 bases each). Trimming left V 6 bases short and J 8 bases short, with 17 bases between. CDR1 and CDR2 (germline): SNHLY, FYNNEI. The CDR3 spans 14 residues.

The rearrangement uses TRBV28 and TRBJ2-1; D is possibly TRBD1 (5 bases). The germline gives CDR1 MDHEN, CDR2 SYDVKM. V dropped 2 bases and J dropped 0 bases, with 11 bases sitting between them. The CDR3 extends over 16 amino acids. CDR3 nucleotide sequence: TGTGCCAGCAGTTTACCAGACAGAAGCTCCTACAATGAGCAGTTCTTC. It yields the protein CASSLPDRSSYNEQFF.

The gene calls are TRBV6-2 or TRBV6-3 and TRBJ2-7; D not resolved. The CDR3 has 12 residues. The V gene's germline CDR1 is MNHEY and CDR2 SVGEGT. V gave up 5 bases and J gave up 8 bases, with 13 bases separating them. The CDR3 reads CASSRLPGKQYF. The CDR3, as DNA: TGTGCCAGCAGTCGACTCCCTGGTAAGCAGTACTTC.

This chain connects TRBV10-3 to TRBJ1-6; D may be TRBD1 (5 bases). Per the germline V gene, CDR1 is ENHRY and CDR2 is SYGVKD. Trimming stripped 8 bases from V and 10 bases from J, with 15 bases between. The CDR3 sequence is 13 residues long. The CDR3, as DNA: TGTGCCATCCGGAGAGATCGGGACTCACCCCTCCACTTT. Protein sequence: CAIRRDRDSPLHF.

This clone was counted a single time. The chain couples TRBV28 to TRBJ1-1; D call uncertain. Trimming left V 6 bases short and J 4 bases short, with 9 bases between. CDR3 length: 12 residues. CDR1 is MDHEN and CDR2 is SYDVKM in the germline V gene. The CDR3 loop reads CASSRLGTEAFF. For the CDR3, the DNA is TGTGCCAGCAGCCGACTAGGCACTGAAGCTTTCTTT.

The chain is built from TRBV19 and TRBJ2-1, with D maybe TRBD2 (5 bases). The CDR3 consists of 15 residues. Germline V gene data show CDR1 as LNHDA and CDR2 as SQIVND (reference sequence). V shed 0 bases and J shed 6 bases, with 12 bases lying between them. The CDR3 bases are TGTGCCAGTAGTATAGATCGGGGATTACTCAATGAGCAGTTCTTC. It is translated as CASSIDRGLLNEQFF.

This clone was detected once. The gene calls are TRBV13 and TRBJ2-2, with a possible D match to TRBD2 (6 bases). Germline-derived CDR1 and CDR2 are PRHDT and FYEKMQ (reference sequence). The CDR3 is 15 amino acids. The V gene lost 8 bases and the J gene lost 6 bases, with 19 bases spanning the gap. The CDR3 sequence: CASVKGLLPAGELFF. The DNA for the CDR3 is TGTGCCAGCGTAAAGGGACTTCTGCCCGCCGGGGAGCTGTTTTTT.

CDR3 coding DNA: TGTGCCAGCAGTTCAGGGCAGGGCCGCCAACTGTTTTTT. It codes for CASSSGQGRQLFF. The chain recombines TRBV12-3 or TRBV12-4 with TRBJ1-4; D possibly corresponds to TRBD1 (5 bases). This CDR3 comprises 13 residues. V lost 4 bases and J 12 bases, leaving 15 bases between the germline ends.

This chain links TRBV6-5 with TRBJ1-1; D unclear. The V gene's germline CDR1 is MNHEY and CDR2 SVGAGI. The V end was cut by 7 bases, the J end by 2 bases, with 14 bases between. This CDR3 contains 14 residues. Here the CDR3 reads CASTLAGVNTEAFF. Written as DNA, the CDR3 is TGTGCCAGCACTCTCGCCGGGGTAAACACTGAAGCTTTCTTT.

The chain has TRBV10-3 and TRBJ2-3; no reliable D call. With 2 bases removed from V and 1 base from J, the gap between germline ends came to 10 bases. The CDR3 runs to 15 residues. Germline-derived CDR1 and CDR2 are ENHRY and SYGVKD. In DNA, the CDR3 is TGTGCCATCAGTGAGAAAGCTGTGGGCACAGATACGCAGTATTTT. Translating it yields CAISEKAVGTDTQYF.

This chain links TRBV30 with TRBJ1-5; the match to TRBD1 covers 10 bases. Per the germline V gene, CDR1 is GTSNPN and CDR2 is SVGIG (reference sequence). J lost 4 bases, V lost 5 bases, and 2 bases had no gene match. CDR3 length: 13 residues. In DNA, the CDR3 is TGTGCCTGGGGACAGGGGGGGAATCAGCCCCAGCATTTT. This codes for CAWGQGGNQPQHF.